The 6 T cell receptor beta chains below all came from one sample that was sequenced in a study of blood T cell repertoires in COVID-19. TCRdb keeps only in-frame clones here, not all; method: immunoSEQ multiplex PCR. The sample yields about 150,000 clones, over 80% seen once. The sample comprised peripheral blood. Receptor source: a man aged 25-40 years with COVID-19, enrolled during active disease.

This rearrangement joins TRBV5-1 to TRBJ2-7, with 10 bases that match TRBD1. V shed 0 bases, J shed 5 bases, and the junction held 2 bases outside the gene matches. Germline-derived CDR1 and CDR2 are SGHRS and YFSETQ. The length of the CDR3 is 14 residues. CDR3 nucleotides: TGCGCCAGCAGCTTGGGACAGGGGGCAAACGAGCAGTACTTC. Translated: CASSLGQGANEQYF.

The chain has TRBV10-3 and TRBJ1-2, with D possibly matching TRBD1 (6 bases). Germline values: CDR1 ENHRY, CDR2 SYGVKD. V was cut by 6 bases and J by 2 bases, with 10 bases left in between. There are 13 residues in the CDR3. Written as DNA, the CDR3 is TGTGCCATCAGCTCCGGGACAAACTATGGCTACACCTTC. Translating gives CAISSGTNYGYTF.

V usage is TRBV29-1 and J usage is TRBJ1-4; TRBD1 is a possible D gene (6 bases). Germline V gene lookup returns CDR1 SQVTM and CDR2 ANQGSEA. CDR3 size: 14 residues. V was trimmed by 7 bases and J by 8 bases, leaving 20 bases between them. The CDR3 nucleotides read TGCAGCGCTGACTCCCCGGGGGGCGGCGAAAAACTGTTTTTT. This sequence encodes CSADSPGGGEKLFF.

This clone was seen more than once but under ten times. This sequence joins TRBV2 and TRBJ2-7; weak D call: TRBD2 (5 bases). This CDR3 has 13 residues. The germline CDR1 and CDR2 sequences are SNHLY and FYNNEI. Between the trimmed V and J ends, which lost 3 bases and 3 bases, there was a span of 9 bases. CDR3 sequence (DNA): TGTGCCAGCAGTGATCGAGACTACTACGAGCAGTACTTC. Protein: CASSDRDYYEQYF.

CDR3 in amino acids: CASSEAGSGRGNEQFF. In DNA, the CDR3 is TGTGCCAGCAGTGAAGCCGGCAGCGGGAGAGGCAATGAGCAGTTCTTC. The V and J genes are TRBV6-1 and TRBJ2-1; 8 positions agree with TRBD2. The CDR3 is 16 amino acids. After removal of 0 bases from V and 6 bases from J, the junction contained 7 bases not matched to a gene. Germline lookup yields CDR1 MNHNS and CDR2 SASEGT.

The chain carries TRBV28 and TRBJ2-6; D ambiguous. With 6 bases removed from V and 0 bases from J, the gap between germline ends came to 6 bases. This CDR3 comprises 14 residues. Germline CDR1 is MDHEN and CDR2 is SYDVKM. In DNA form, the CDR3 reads TGTGCCAGCAGACTAAACTCTGGGGCCAACGTCCTGACTTTC. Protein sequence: CASRLNSGANVLTF.